This TCR beta chain came from a study of human thymus T cells. Profiled with immunoSEQ multiplex PCR; TCRdb holds only in-frame clones, not every one. Seen here are about 120,000 clones, just under 95% observed once, and the top ten hold around 0.025%. Resections that were taken during corrective heart surgery supplied the thymus tissue. Germline values: CDR1 LGHNA, CDR2 YSLEER. Between the trimmed V and J ends, which lost 4 bases and 0 bases, there was a span of 6 bases. The CDR3 length is 14 residues. Sequencing used thymus tissue. The chain is built from TRBV4-3 and TRBJ1-4; no reliable D call. The sequence was obtained from a boy under three years old with a congenital heart defect but otherwise immunologically healthy. The CDR3 region is CASSPAATNEKLFF. The CDR3 coding sequence is TGCGCCAGCAGCCCCGCTGCAACTAATGAAAAACTGTTTTTT.